Listed below are T cell receptor beta chains from one sample, sequenced in a study of Graves' ophthalmopathy and Graves' hyperthyroidism. TCRdb recomputed calls from the multiplex PCR reads with MiXCR, one row per CDR3 protein. This sample has over a million distinct CDR3 sequences, with about 38% found just once. The sequencing sample was made of peripheral blood or thyroid tissue (not recorded which). The source is an adult man with Graves' hyperthyroidism. CDR3s include the opening cysteine and the closing phenylalanine or tryptophan. A D gene is named only where the DNA matches it firmly. Clone size is shown for a subset of rows, as once, few, many or a class of expanded clone.

-	many	TRBV5-6	TRBJ2-7	TGTGCCAGCAGCTTACAACCGGACAGCTACGAGCAGTACTTC	CASSLQPDSYEQYF
-	few	TRBV29-1	TRBJ1-3	TGCAGCGTGGGGGCTGGAACGGGAAACACCATATATTTT	CSVGAGTGNTIYF
-	many	TRBV20-1	TRBJ1-4	TGCAGTGCGGTGGGTTGGCTGGAAAAACTGTTTTTT	CSAVGWLEKLFF
TRBD1	-	TRBV29-1	TRBJ2-7	TGCAGCGTAGGGACAGGGGACGGCTACTACGAGCAGTACTTC	CSVGTGDGYYEQYF
-	-	TRBV19	TRBJ2-7	TGTGCCAGTAGTAGATCCCCCTCGGGGACGAATGAGCAGTACTTC	CASSRSPSGTNEQYF
-	-	TRBV4-1	TRBJ2-2	TGCGCCAGCAGCCAAGTAGGCCGGGGTCCCGGGGAGCTGTTTTTT	CASSQVGRGPGELFF
TRBD1	many	TRBV27	TRBJ1-2	TGTGCCAGCAGGTCCCGGGACAGCTCTGGCTACACCTTC	CASRSRDSSGYTF
-	-	TRBV6-5	TRBJ2-6	TGTGCCAGCAGACACTGGACAGGGGCCAACGTCCTGACTTTC	CASRHWTGANVLTF
TRBD1	once	TRBV19	TRBJ1-5	TGTGCCAGTAGTACTGGACAGGGAGGCGGAGAGACCCAGCATTTT	CASSTGQGGGETQHF
TRBD1	once	TRBV5-5	TRBJ2-7	TGTGCCAGCGGCCTGGGCCAGGGGGTCAGGGTGTACGAGCAGTACTTC	CASGLGQGVRVYEQYF
TRBD1	many	TRBV19	TRBJ2-5	TGTGCCAGTAGACACGAGGGGGCCGGCGAGACCCAGTACTTC	CASRHEGAGETQYF
TRBD1	-	TRBV10-3	TRBJ1-3	TGTGCCATCATGCCCCATCTCGGACAGGGTAAAGGCTACACCATATATTTT	CAIMPHLGQGKGYTIYF
TRBD1	-	TRBV10-1	TRBJ1-1	TGCGCCACGACCTCGACAGGGGGTAGGAACACTGAAGCTTTCTTT	CATTSTGGRNTEAFF
TRBD1	-	TRBV10-3	TRBJ1-5	TGTGCCATCAGTACGACGGACAGGGGGCGACAGCCCCAGCATTTT	CAISTTDRGRQPQHF
-	few	TRBV7-2	TRBJ1-1	TGTGCCAGCAGCTTAGAGATCCCTGAAGCTTTCTTT	CASSLEIPEAFF
TRBD1	-	TRBV10-3	TRBJ2-7	TGTGCCAGCAGTTGGGACAGGGCCCCAACTCGTTACGAGCAGTACTTC	CASSWDRAPTRYEQYF
-	many	TRBV6-5	TRBJ1-6	TGTGCCAACTCGATTGGGTCGAATTCACCCCTCCACTTT	CANSIGSNSPLHF
TRBD1	-	TRBV5-1	TRBJ2-5	TGCGCCAGCAGCGACCTGCAGGGGGCTGAGACCCAGTACTTC	CASSDLQGAETQYF
-	-	TRBV5-1	TRBJ2-7	TGTGCCAGCAGCTTGTGTCGGACAGACCACCGCTCCTACGAGCAGTACTTC	CASSLCRTDHRSYEQYF
TRBD1	many	TRBV29-1	TRBJ2-2	TGCAGCGTCCGCCGGACAGGGGGGCGCGGGGAGCTGTTTTTT	CSVRRTGGRGELFF